This T cell receptor (beta chain) was obtained from a study of blood T cell repertoires in COVID-19. Across the study: PBMCs, B-cell-depleted T cells, or T cells were the source of the cDNA or gDNA that made up the material.

TCRdb's table, derived via immunoSEQ multiplex PCR, lists solely in-frame clones and lacks some. The table shows 170,000 or so clones, with over 75% occurring only once. V gave up 3 bases and J gave up 1 base, with 10 bases separating them. The length of the CDR3 is 14 residues. The germline gives CDR1 MDHEN, CDR2 SYDVKM. Resolution of symptoms, clearance, or two negative PCRs was present in recovered Cohort 3 donors. The sequence was obtained from a woman aged 45-59 years who had recovered from COVID-19. The specimen was PBMCs or T cells enriched from blood (not recorded which). V is TRBV28 and J is TRBJ2-7; a weak D match, TRBD1 (6 bases). The chain's CDR3 is CASSFPGHSYEQYF. CDR3 coding DNA: TGTGCCAGCAGTTTCCCGGGACATTCCTACGAGCAGTACTTC.